The clone carrying this T cell receptor beta chain has a handful of counts. Its target is not known. These data belong to a study of shared clonotypes between healthy human individuals. Whole-study findings and limits: Genetic and exposure-history diversity was limited by the small donor number.

Study donors comprised healthy, HIV-negative adults devoid of recent acute infection or vaccination. Donors, without exception, were Caucasian adults residing in Nashville, Tennessee. The assay was immunoSEQ multiplex PCR, and TCRdb's table has in-frame clones only and misses some. The data show roughly 1 million clones, 75% to 80% seen once. The CDR3 covers 15 residues. Trimming took off 0 bases at V and 1 base at J, with 9 bases between the two ends. Germline loops: CDR1 MGHRA, CDR2 YSYEKL. The TCR originated in a man aged 18 to 29 in good health. Some clones in this sample may be carry-over from other donors' samples. This chain joins TRBV4-1 and TRBJ1-1; maybe TRBD1 (5 bases). Sequenced input: memory CD4+ T cells from PBMCs. The subset was: CD45RA-negative fraction. The CDR3 DNA reads as TGCGCCAGCAGCCAAGATAACAGGCCGAACACTGAAGCTTTCTTT. As protein: CASSQDNRPNTEAFF.